A single sample gave rise to the 32 T cell receptor beta chains below, sequenced in a study of Tregs in tolerant kidney transplant recipients. The method was immunoSEQ multiplex PCR; TCRdb's version includes in-frame clones alone and lacks a portion of them. In the table there are 60,000 or so clones, more than 70% of which are singletons. Sequenced material: CD4+ T cells from blood. These receptors came from a human donor in good health.

This chain connects TRBV7-8 to TRBJ2-6, with D uncertain. Trimming stripped 5 bases from V and 5 bases from J, with 22 bases between. CDR1 is SGHVS, CDR2 FQNEAQ, per germline. This CDR3 has 18 amino acids. In nucleotides, the CDR3 is TGTGCCAGCAGCAAATTGAATTACCCACAAAGTCGGGCCAACGTCCTGACTTTC. It encodes CASSKLNYPQSRANVLTF. Full variable domain (missing parts from reference TRBV7-8 and TRBJ2-6): GAGVSQSPRYKVAKRGQDVALRCDPISGHVSLFWYQQALGQGPEFLTYFQNEAQLDKSGLPSDRFFAERPEGSVSTLKIQRTQQEDSAVYLCASSKLNYPQSRANVLTFGAGSRLTVL.

This chain links TRBV9 with TRBJ2-7; either TRBD1 or TRBD2 may fit D (5 bases each). Trimming removed 2 bases from V and 0 bases from J, with 12 bases in between. In germline, CDR1 is SGDLS, CDR2 YYNGEE. CDR3 size: 15 residues. CDR3 DNA: TGTGCCAGCAGCGTTCGCTCGGGGCACTCCTACGAGCAGTACTTC. Residues: CASSVRSGHSYEQYF. The complete variable domain, with remaining parts taken from reference TRBV9 and TRBJ2-7, reads DSGVTQTPKHLITATGQRVTLRCSPRSGDLSVYWYQQSLDQGLQFLIQYYNGEERAKGNILERFSAQQFPDLHSELNLSSLELGDSALYFCASSVRSGHSYEQYFGPGTRLTVT.

The rearrangement uses TRBV9 and TRBJ1-3, with D possibly being TRBD1 (5 bases). CDR3 size: 14 residues. The germline V and J ends were trimmed by 4 bases and 4 bases, with 12 bases remaining between them. Germline V gene data show CDR1 as SGDLS and CDR2 as YYNGEE. The CDR3 nucleotides are TGTGCCAGCAGCTCCGCAGGGAGGGGAAACACCATATATTTT. It encodes CASSSAGRGNTIYF.

This clone was recorded only once. The genes are TRBV6-1 and TRBJ2-7; TRBD2 agrees at 14 bases. This CDR3 region has 14 residues. Germline lookup yields CDR1 MNHNS and CDR2 SASEGT. V was pared by 8 bases and J by 2 bases, with 2 bases of the junction left unmatched. The CDR3 reads CASLGLAGAYEQYF. In DNA, the CDR3 is TGTGCCAGCTTGGGACTAGCGGGGGCCTACGAGCAGTACTTC.

The J gene is TRBJ2-6, the V gene TRBV19; weak D call: TRBD1 (6 bases). V shed 5 bases and J shed 2 bases, with 13 bases lying between them. The germline CDR1 and CDR2 sequences are LNHDA and SQIVND (reference sequence). There are 16 residues in the CDR3. The CDR3 DNA follows: TGTGCCAGTAGTGACCTACAGGGCGCTGGGGCCAACGTCCTGACTTTC. It codes for CASSDLQGAGANVLTF.

The chain employs TRBV7-2 and TRBJ1-3, with D perhaps TRBD1 (6 bases). Germline-derived CDR1 and CDR2 are SGHTA and FQGNSA. Between the trimmed V and J ends, which lost 3 bases and 5 bases, there was a span of 11 bases. This CDR3 spans 14 amino acids. The chain's CDR3 is CASSLGAGRNTIYF. For the CDR3, the DNA is TGTGCCAGCAGCTTGGGGGCGGGAAGAAACACCATATATTTT.

The rearrangement uses TRBV5-1 and TRBJ2-1; D ambiguous. The CDR3 is 14 residues long. The germline CDR1 and CDR2 sequences are SGHRS and YFSETQ. Trimming pared 4 bases from V and 6 bases from J, leaving 14 bases between. CDR3 sequence: CASSLGPLGNEQFF. CDR3 bases: TGCGCCAGCAGCCTAGGGCCGCTCGGCAATGAGCAGTTCTTC.

This clone showed up just once. The chain recombines TRBV9 with TRBJ2-7; D unresolved. CDR1 is SGDLS and CDR2 is YYNGEE in the germline V gene. V lost 0 bases, J lost 0 bases, and 7 bases lay in between. The CDR3 is 14 amino acids. The CDR3, as DNA: TGTGCCAGCAGCGTAGCACAGAACTCCTACGAGCAGTACTTC. Protein: CASSVAQNSYEQYF. The full variable domain, in which reference TRBV9 and TRBJ2-7 provide the parts outside the CDR3, is DSGVTQTPKHLITATGQRVTLRCSPRSGDLSVYWYQQSLDQGLQFLIQYYNGEERAKGNILERFSAQQFPDLHSELNLSSLELGDSALYFCASSVAQNSYEQYFGPGTRLTVT.

The chain recombines TRBV5-6 with TRBJ2-3; 11 nucleotides align to TRBD2. The CDR3 is 16 amino acids. V gave up 2 bases and J gave up 2 bases; unmatched junction bases: 4. Germline V gene data show CDR1 as SGHDT and CDR2 as YYEEEE. The CDR3 is CASSFTSGGNTDTQYF. CDR3 nucleotides: TGTGCCAGCAGCTTTACTAGCGGGGGAAACACAGATACGCAGTATTTT.

The chain combines TRBV11-2 with TRBJ2-3; unclear D gene. This CDR3 spans 12 amino acids. CDR1 and CDR2 from the germline V gene are SGHAT and FQNNGV. Trimming removed 5 bases at V and 6 bases at J, with 9 bases between. Here the CDR3 DNA reads TGTGCCAGCAGCCGACTCGTGGATACGCAGTATTTT. Amino acids: CASSRLVDTQYF.

DNA of the CDR3: TGTGCCAGCAGCTTCCCAACTAGCGGGAGGCGTTCCGACACCGGGGAGCTGTTTTTT. Translation gives CASSFPTSGRRSDTGELFF. The chain carries TRBV11-2 and TRBJ2-2; 12 bases are a match to TRBD2. This CDR3 region has 19 residues. Germline V lookup: CDR1 SGHAT, CDR2 FQNNGV. V lost 3 bases to trimming and J lost 3 bases; unmatched junction nucleotides: 11.

The rearrangement joins TRBV6-5 to TRBJ2-1, with D possibly being TRBD2 (6 bases). CDR1 MNHEY and CDR2 SVGAGI come from the germline V gene. V was cut by 0 bases and J by 15 bases, with 15 bases left in between. The CDR3 extends over 13 amino acids. The CDR3 DNA reads TGTGCCAGCAGTTACTCACCGGCAGGGAGGCGGTTCTTC. Translating it yields CASSYSPAGRRFF.

This clone has a handful of counts. The V and J genes are TRBV18 and TRBJ2-2, with D possibly TRBD2 on 5 matching bases. This CDR3 contains 15 residues. The germline V gene encodes CDR1 KGHSH and CDR2 LQKENI. The V end was cut by 6 bases, the J end by 4 bases, with 15 bases between. Here the CDR3 DNA reads TGTGCCAGCTCCTTAGCTCCCCGGGGCACCGGGGAGCTGTTTTTT. Residues: CASSLAPRGTGELFF.

V and J are TRBV11-3 and TRBJ2-7; 8 positions agree with TRBD1. Germline V gene sequence: CDR1 SGHNT, CDR2 YENEEA. This CDR3 has 16 residues. The J segment lost 1 base and the V segment lost 5 bases, leaving 10 bases of the junction unmatched. Here the CDR3 reads CASSQGTGPLSYEQYF. In nucleotides, the CDR3 is TGTGCCAGCAGCCAAGGGACAGGCCCGCTTTCCTACGAGCAGTACTTC.

V gene TRBV5-1 combines with J gene TRBJ1-2, with D perhaps TRBD1 (5 bases). This CDR3 region has 14 residues. Trimming removed 4 bases at V and 4 bases at J, with 14 bases between. The germline CDR1 and CDR2 sequences are SGHRS and YFSETQ. CDR3 loop: CASSRGAEGYGYTF. The CDR3 DNA sequence: TGCGCCAGCAGCCGGGGCGCCGAGGGCTATGGCTACACCTTC.

V gene TRBV7-6 combines with J gene TRBJ1-4; D is undetermined. V lost 3 bases and J lost 5, with 16 bases in between. This CDR3 spans 16 amino acids. CDR1 and CDR2 (germline): SGHVS, FNYEAQ. DNA for the CDR3: TGTGCCAGCAGCTTGGCCCATTTAAGGGAGAATGAAAAACTGTTTTTT. Translating gives CASSLAHLRENEKLFF.

The gene calls are TRBV7-7 and TRBJ1-1, with D hard to call. Germline CDR1 SSHAT, CDR2 FNYEAQ (reference sequence). There are 14 residues in the CDR3. V was cut by 5 bases and J by 4 bases, with 14 bases left in between. The CDR3 reads CASSLDIASTEAFF. The CDR3 nucleotides read TGTGCCAGCAGCCTAGATATAGCGTCCACTGAAGCTTTCTTT.

This clone was counted between two and nine times. The chain couples TRBV6-1 to TRBJ1-2; the D is unclear. The V gene's germline CDR1 is MNHNS and CDR2 SASEGT. V was trimmed by 5 bases and J by 5 bases, leaving 12 bases between them. The CDR3 is 13 residues long. The CDR3 bases are TGTGCCAGCAGTACGGACTTGGGGTATGGCTACACCTTC. Its protein product is CASSTDLGYGYTF.

The J gene is TRBJ2-3, the V gene TRBV2, with 7 positions matching TRBD2. Germline values: CDR1 SNHLY, CDR2 FYNNEI. CDR3 size: 16 residues. With V trimmed by 2 bases and J by 5 bases, 10 bases remained unmatched. The CDR3: CASSERGRREGDTQYF. CDR3 nucleotide sequence: TGTGCCAGCAGTGAACGTGGGAGAAGGGAGGGAGATACGCAGTATTTT.

The chain links TRBV5-1 to TRBJ2-1; 8 nucleotides align to TRBD2. V lost 4 bases and J lost 4; bases outside the gene matches: 7. Germline V gene sequence: CDR1 SGHRS, CDR2 YFSETQ. The CDR3 spans 15 residues. CDR3 sequence reads: CASSLGGDLYNEQFF. In nucleotides, the CDR3 is TGCGCCAGCAGCCTCGGGGGGGACCTATACAATGAGCAGTTCTTC.

V is TRBV7-2 and J is TRBJ1-3, with unresolved D. CDR1 and CDR2 (germline): SGHTA, FQGNSA. The CDR3 runs 15 residues. The ends were cut back, 6 bases at V and 0 bases at J, with 12 bases in the middle. The CDR3 sequence: CASSRALGSGNTIYF. The DNA of the CDR3 is TGTGCCAGCAGTCGCGCGTTGGGCTCTGGAAACACCATATATTTT.

V usage is TRBV30 and J usage is TRBJ2-3; D might be TRBD1 or TRBD2, each matching 5 bases. This CDR3 has 15 amino acids. Germline-derived CDR1 and CDR2 are GTSNPN and SVGIG (reference sequence). V was pared by 4 bases and J by 2 bases, with 16 bases between. CDR3 sequence (DNA): TGTGCCTGGACTTCTTGGGGGAGACTCACAGATACGCAGTATTTT. This gives the protein CAWTSWGRLTDTQYF. Complete variable domain (other parts from reference TRBV30 and TRBJ2-3): SQTIHQWPATLVQPVGSPLSLECTVEGTSNPNLYWYRQAAGRGLQLLFYSVGIGQISSEVPQNLSASRPQDRQFILSSKKLLLSDSGFYLCAWTSWGRLTDTQYFGPGTRLTVL.

The V and J genes are TRBV9 and TRBJ2-2, with a weak D call TRBD2 (5 bases). V dropped 0 bases and J dropped 8 bases, with 23 bases sitting between them. Germline CDR1 and CDR2: SGDLS and YYNGEE. The CDR3 is 18 amino acids. Written as DNA, the CDR3 is TGTGCCAGCAGCGTAGACCCGGAGGCTTCCCTCCCCAGGGGGGAGCTGTTTTTT. This codes for CASSVDPEASLPRGELFF.

The chain recombines TRBV7-6 with TRBJ2-3; D not resolved. Germline V gene sequence: CDR1 SGHVS, CDR2 FNYEAQ. CDR3 length: 11 amino acids. The V end was cut by 5 bases, the J end by 7 bases, with 7 bases between. DNA for the CDR3: TGTGCCAGCAGCGTGGGCCATACGCAGTATTTT. The encoded protein is CASSVGHTQYF.

This chain joins TRBV7-2 and TRBJ2-7; the match to TRBD1 covers 10 bases. This CDR3 comprises 14 residues. V was pared by 5 bases and J by 7 bases, with 8 bases of the junction left unmatched. Germline CDR1 reads SGHTA; CDR2 reads FQGNSA. Here the CDR3 DNA reads TGTGCCAGCAGCCCCGACAGGGGGCGTCAAGAGCAGTACTTC. Residues: CASSPDRGRQEQYF.

The V gene is TRBV12-5, the J gene TRBJ1-1; D call uncertain. The germline gives CDR1 LGHNT, CDR2 FRNRAP. The CDR3 runs to 11 residues. Trimming left V 7 bases short and J 1 base short, with 4 bases between. The CDR3 is CASAGNTEAFF. In DNA, the CDR3 is TGTGCTAGTGCGGGGAACACTGAAGCTTTCTTT.

With respect to this clone: Sequence at one end of the junction differs from germline and may be a read error. CDR3 in amino acids: CASSLEGPGTRFHF. In nucleotides, the CDR3 is TGTGCCAGCAGCTTAGAGGGTCCCGGGACCCGCTTCCACTTC. The chain couples TRBV7-9 to TRBJ2-7; D is perhaps TRBD1 or TRBD2 (5 bases each). This CDR3 has 14 residues. Germline V gene sequence: CDR1 SEHNR, CDR2 FQNEAQ (reference sequence).

This chain joins TRBV27 and TRBJ2-4, with a weak D call TRBD1 (5 bases). The V gene's germline CDR1 is MNHEY and CDR2 SMNVEV (reference sequence). The CDR3 covers 18 residues. V was clipped by 2 bases and J by 0 bases, with 17 bases between them. CDR3 in DNA: TGTGCCAGCAGTTTAAGGGGCGGAGCACTACCAGCCAAAAACATTCAGTACTTC. This gives the protein CASSLRGGALPAKNIQYF.

The rearrangement links TRBV19 to TRBJ1-1, with D possibly matching TRBD1 (5 bases). The CDR3 extends over 14 amino acids. Germline lookup yields CDR1 LNHDA and CDR2 SQIVND (reference sequence). The V and J ends lost 2 bases and 5 bases respectively, with 12 bases between them. In nucleotides, the CDR3 is TGTGCCAGTAGTATAAGATTCTGGGGGACTGAAGCTTTCTTT. Translating gives CASSIRFWGTEAFF.

The rearrangement joins TRBV9 to TRBJ2-4; D may be TRBD1 (6 bases). The CDR3 totals 14 residues. CDR1 and CDR2 (germline): SGDLS, YYNGEE. With 0 bases removed from V and 5 bases from J, the gap between germline ends came to 9 bases. The CDR3 nucleotides read TGTGCCAGCAGCGTAGGGACAGCAGAAAACATTCAGTACTTC. Encoded protein: CASSVGTAENIQYF. Based on the CDR3 plus reference TRBV9 and TRBJ2-4, the full variable domain is DSGVTQTPKHLITATGQRVTLRCSPRSGDLSVYWYQQSLDQGLQFLIQYYNGEERAKGNILERFSAQQFPDLHSELNLSSLELGDSALYFCASSVGTAENIQYFGAGTRLSVL.

The sample holds one count of this clone. The rearrangement links TRBV7-3 to TRBJ2-2; the match to TRBD1 covers 9 bases. From germline, CDR1 is SGHTA and CDR2 FQGTGA. The CDR3 sequence is 16 residues long. Germline trimming cut 4 bases from V and 5 bases from J; bases unmatched to any gene: 8. The CDR3 sequence is CASSSPQGAGTGELFF. The CDR3 DNA is TGTGCCAGCAGCTCGCCACAGGGGGCGGGAACCGGGGAGCTGTTTTTT.

The genes are TRBV4-3 and TRBJ2-3, with 8 positions matching TRBD1. With V trimmed by 1 base and J by 5 bases, 8 bases remained unmatched. This CDR3 is built from 16 residues. Germline V CDR1 and CDR2: LGHNA, YSLEER. The CDR3 bases are TGCGCCAGCAGCCAAGCGGCAGGGGGCGGTGGAGATACGCAGTATTTT. It codes for CASSQAAGGGGDTQYF.